Listed below are T cell receptor beta chains from one sample, sequenced in a study of blood T cell repertoires in COVID-19. The repertoire was sequenced with immunoSEQ multiplex PCR; TCRdb's copy has only in-frame clones and lacks some. The sample shows around 57,000 clones, about 87% of them seen only once. What was sequenced was peripheral blood. The receptors were gathered from a human donor in a cohort sampled during active COVID-19. The CDR3 runs from the conserved cysteine through the conserved F or W. A clone size is listed for some rows: how often the clone was seen (once, few, many), or a class if it is expanded.

v_call cdr3_length clone_size cdr3_aa
TRBV3-1/TRBV3-2 21 NA CASSQGVPDLAGGPLPHEQYF
TRBV7-9 14 NA CASSLQGDRVGYTF
TRBV19 16 NA CASSIGWEGTQETQYF
TRBV2 14 NA CASSESRGRAPLHF
TRBV10-3 16 once CAISHPGGQGLSEQYF
TRBV5-6 12 NA CASSLRDYGYTF
TRBV7-2 12 few CASSSYGDTQYF
TRBV5-6 15 NA CASSFFRDGHGELFF
TRBV13 12 NA CASSLVGGELFF
TRBV5-5 15 NA CASSLVGGQGNEQFF
TRBV6-2/TRBV6-3 14 NA CASSYSIREETQYF
TRBV5-4 14 NA CASSLFSAGSEQYF
TRBV6-2/TRBV6-3 16 NA CASTPRQAGGTDTQYF
TRBV7-2 16 NA CASSGRDRGYTGELFF
TRBV5-1 14 few CASSIFQQDSEQYF
TRBV28 16 large CASSPTSSDLNTEAFF
TRBV30 13 NA CAWNRGLTDTQYF
TRBV6-4 15 NA CASSEIAGGADTQYF
TRBV20-1 15 NA CSASKVGRREREQFF
TRBV7-8 16 NA CASSLVAGGDTDTQYF
TRBV2 14 NA CASTTGGNNSPLHF
TRBV12-5 14 NA CASGSDRARNEQFF
TRBV2 14 once CASSYTGTAETQYF
TRBV19 14 NA CASTLGARTDTQYF
TRBV5-1 19 NA CASRPGLAGGKSSYNEQFF
TRBV5-5 16 few CASSLEKAGRTYEQYF
TRBV5-6 14 once CASSLGPGNTEAFF
TRBV6-1 14 NA CASSEWTTQETQYF
TRBV18 13 few CASSQDSLYEQYF
TRBV3-1/TRBV3-2 15 few CASSQDLVSGNTIYF
TRBV28 13 NA CASSAGLDYGYTF
TRBV27 15 NA CASSLGSGVTGELFF
TRBV19 14 NA CASSNSLNNSPLHF
TRBV10-3 15 NA CAISESGAGRNEQFF
TRBV5-6 14 few CASSPITSSYEQYF
TRBV6-2/TRBV6-3 19 NA CASSPPAARLAVSSYEQYF
TRBV20-1 14 once CSASLTGTTGGYTF
TRBV12-5 13 NA CASGWEGNEKLFF
TRBV9 16 NA CASSRLGSQGNNEQFF
TRBV15 15 NA CATSRSVAGTDTQYF
TRBV9 14 NA CASSVGGNTGELFF
TRBV18 15 NA CASSPRDTSYNEQFF
TRBV7-2 17 NA CASSLSFDPGTSREQYF
TRBV6-5 14 NA CASRPGQGYNEQFF